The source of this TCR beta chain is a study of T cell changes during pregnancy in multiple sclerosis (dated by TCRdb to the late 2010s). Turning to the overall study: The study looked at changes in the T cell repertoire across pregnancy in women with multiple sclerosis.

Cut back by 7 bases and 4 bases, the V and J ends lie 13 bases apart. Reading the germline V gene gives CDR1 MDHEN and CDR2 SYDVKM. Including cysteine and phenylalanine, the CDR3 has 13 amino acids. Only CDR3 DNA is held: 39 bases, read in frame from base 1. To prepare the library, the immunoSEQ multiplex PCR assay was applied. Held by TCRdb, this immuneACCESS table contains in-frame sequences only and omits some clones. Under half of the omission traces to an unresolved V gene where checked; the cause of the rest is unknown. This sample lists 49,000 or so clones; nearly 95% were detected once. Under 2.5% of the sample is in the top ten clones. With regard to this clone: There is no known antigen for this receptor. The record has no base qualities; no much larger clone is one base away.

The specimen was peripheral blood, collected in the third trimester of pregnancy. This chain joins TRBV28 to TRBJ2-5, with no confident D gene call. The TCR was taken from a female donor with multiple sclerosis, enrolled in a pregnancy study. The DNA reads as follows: TGTGCCAGCACCCTCAAGCCGCTAGAGACCCAGTACTTC. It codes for CASTLKPLETQYF.